This TCR beta chain was profiled in a study of shared clonotypes between healthy human individuals. Study-level information: Each donor's CD4 naive and CD4 memory cells filled three plates apiece, CD8 naive two, and CD8 memory one. The study's findings and limits: In general, naive subsets displayed greater estimated richness than memory subsets did.

Libraries were prepared by immunoSEQ multiplex PCR; TCRdb keeps only in-frame clonotypes and omits some of them. The repertoire includes around 700,000 clones, 72% of them detected once, and about 2% sits in the top ten. The V gene lost 3 bases and the J gene lost 0 bases, with 14 bases spanning the gap. Germline assignment: CDR1 MDHEN and CDR2 SYDVKM. The CDR3 is 16 amino acids. The donors, healthy adults who were HIV-negative, had experienced no recent acute infections or vaccinations. A word on this clone: Its antigen is not known.

The sequence came from a woman aged 25 to 39 in good health. V is TRBV28 and J is TRBJ2-5, with unresolved D. Sequencing used memory CD4+ T cells sorted from blood. Noted subset: CD45RA-negative fraction. The CDR3: CASSLGPDPYQETQYF. The CDR3 DNA is TGTGCCAGCAGTTTGGGTCCGGACCCTTACCAAGAGACCCAGTACTTC.